Shown below are 16 T cell receptor beta chains from a single sample sequenced in a study of beta chain features in type 1 diabetes. The study reverse transcribed the entire isolated RNA, so it sequenced expressed TCRB transcripts. Sequencing used immunoSEQ multiplex PCR; TCRdb keeps in-frame clones, though not all of them. The table includes hundreds of thousands of clones, 13% detected once. Notes on the study in general: Among all four CD4+ subsets, Type 1 diabetes patients had TCRB CDR3s that were moderately but significantly shorter.

Their target antigens are unknown. The sample comprised naive CD4+ T cells from blood. These receptor sequences come from a young man with type 1 diabetes.

The chain couples TRBV7-2 to TRBJ1-2; no definite D call. This CDR3 contains 13 residues. In germline, CDR1 is SGHTA, CDR2 FQGNSA. The germline V and J ends were trimmed by 5 bases and 2 bases, with 9 bases remaining between them. The CDR3, as DNA: TGTGCCAGCAGCAGACCCCCAAACTATGGCTACACCTTC. It translates to CASSRPPNYGYTF.

This clone has just a few counts. V and J are TRBV7-9 and TRBJ2-5; D gene unclear. V was cut by 7 bases and J by 4 bases, with 7 bases left in between. CDR3 size: 11 residues. The germline V gene has CDR1 SEHNR and CDR2 FQNEAQ (reference sequence). In DNA form, the CDR3 reads TGTGCCAGCACCCAACTAGAGACCCAGTACTTC. It translates to CASTQLETQYF.

In its sample, this clone was seen a few times. This chain joins TRBV19 and TRBJ1-1, with D unresolved. The CDR3 length is 14 residues. Trimming cost V 4 bases and J 1 base, with 10 bases left between them. CDR1 and CDR2 (germline): LNHDA, SQIVND (reference sequence). The CDR3 DNA reads TGTGCCAGTAGTAAGCCCTCCGAGAACACTGAAGCTTTCTTT. This encodes CASSKPSENTEAFF.

This clone appeared a few times. The chain links TRBV7-9 to TRBJ1-2; D ambiguous. V gave up 6 bases and J gave up 1 base, with 18 bases separating them. The CDR3 loop spans 16 amino acids. The germline V gene has CDR1 SEHNR and CDR2 FQNEAQ (reference sequence). The CDR3 reads CASSPERQAFNYGYTF. DNA for the CDR3: TGTGCCAGCAGTCCAGAAAGGCAGGCCTTTAACTATGGCTACACCTTC.

The chain combines TRBV14 with TRBJ2-1; 11 nucleotides align to TRBD2. This CDR3 spans 21 amino acids. Germline CDR1 and CDR2: SGHDN and FVKESK. The junction had 15 bases not matched to a gene; V was cut back by 1 base and J by 1 base. For the CDR3, the DNA is TGTGCCAGCAGCCAAGGTGTAAAGGTTACTAGCGGGGGCTTTTCCTACAATGAGCAGTTCTTC. It specifies CASSQGVKVTSGGFSYNEQFF.

V and J are TRBV16 and TRBJ1-4, with 8 bases aligning to TRBD1. J was trimmed by 10 bases and V by 4 bases; bases with no gene match: 2. The CDR3 length is 12 residues. Germline lookup yields CDR1 KGHSY and CDR2 FQNENV. CDR3 amino acids: CASSLGQGKLFF. In nucleotides, the CDR3 is TGTGCCAGCAGCCTCGGACAGGGAAAACTGTTTTTT.

This clone was observed a handful of times. J is TRBJ2-5 and V is TRBV6-5; no reliable D call. The CDR3 sequence is 11 residues long. Germline assignment: CDR1 MNHEY and CDR2 SVGAGI. The V gene lost 5 bases and the J gene lost 4 bases, with 5 bases spanning the gap. This chain's CDR3 is CASSASETQYF. CDR3 nucleotides: TGTGCCAGCAGTGCGTCAGAGACCCAGTACTTC.

The CDR3 nucleotides are TGTGCCAGCAGTGCGGCCCCGTATGGCTACACCTTC. It specifies CASSAAPYGYTF. V and J are TRBV25-1 and TRBJ1-2; D ambiguous. Germline lookup yields CDR1 MGHDK and CDR2 SYGVNS. Trimming shortened V by 4 bases and J by 5 bases, and 8 bases separated the two germline ends. The CDR3 contains 12 residues.

This clone has ten or more counts. The chain uses TRBV7-2 and TRBJ2-1; 9 nucleotides match TRBD1. CDR1 and CDR2 (germline): SGHTA, FQGNSA. After removal of 5 bases from V and 7 bases from J, the junction contained 3 bases not matched to a gene. The length of the CDR3 is 13 residues. CDR3 nucleotides: TGTGCCAGCAGCGCGACAGGGGGTAATGAGCAGTTCTTC. Its translation: CASSATGGNEQFF.

This clone has just a few counts. The chain joins TRBV4-1 to TRBJ1-1, with D perhaps TRBD1 (6 bases). Germline CDR1 and CDR2: MGHRA and YSYEKL. Trimming left V 4 bases short and J 1 base short, with 7 bases between. The CDR3 sequence is 13 residues long. The CDR3 nucleotides read TGCGCCAGCAGCCCGACAGGGAACACTGAAGCTTTCTTT. This sequence encodes CASSPTGNTEAFF.

This clone was seen more than once but under ten times. This CDR3 is also generated by other DNA sequences in the sample. V gene TRBV10-3 combines with J gene TRBJ1-5; D remains unclear. Trimming shortened V by 2 bases and J by 2 bases, and 1 base separated the two germline ends. CDR1 is ENHRY, CDR2 SYGVKD, per germline. This CDR3 region has 12 residues. DNA of the CDR3: TGTGCCATCAGTGAGGGCAATCAGCCCCAGCATTTT. The encoded protein is CAISEGNQPQHF.

The chain has TRBV6-5 and TRBJ1-1; D gene unclear. V lost 2 bases, J lost 10 bases, and 11 bases lay in between. This CDR3 has 12 residues. CDR1 MNHEY and CDR2 SVGAGI come from the germline V gene. The CDR3 loop reads CASSYENFGAFF. The CDR3 coding sequence is TGTGCCAGCAGTTACGAAAACTTTGGAGCTTTCTTT.

The chain links TRBV5-4 to TRBJ2-1; D is possibly TRBD2 (6 bases). This CDR3 has 15 residues. Germline V gene sequence: CDR1 SGHNT, CDR2 YYREEE (reference sequence). Trimming pared 0 bases from V and 6 bases from J, leaving 13 bases between. CDR3 region: CASSLVAGSGNEQFF. The DNA of the CDR3 is TGTGCCAGCAGCTTGGTTGCGGGTAGCGGCAATGAGCAGTTCTTC.

This clone was observed a handful of times. The V and J genes are TRBV14 and TRBJ2-1; 7 nucleotides agree with TRBD2. The CDR3 is 14 residues long. Looked up from germline, CDR1 is SGHDN and CDR2 is FVKESK. V shed 0 bases and J 8 bases; nucleotides not matched to a gene: 4. DNA of the CDR3: TGTGCCAGCAGCCAAGAGGTGGCGGGGGATGAGCAGTTCTTC. Translation gives CASSQEVAGDEQFF.

This clone was observed a handful of times. CDR3 in DNA: TGCGCCAGCAGCTTGACCCTAGCGGGGAACAATGAGCAGTTCTTC. Protein: CASSLTLAGNNEQFF. The chain combines TRBV5-1 with TRBJ2-1; 9 bases are shared with TRBD2. Trimming cost V 1 base and J 5 bases; bases outside gene matches: 4. Germline V lookup: CDR1 SGHRS, CDR2 YFSETQ. CDR3 length equals 15 residues.

This chain uses TRBV28 with TRBJ1-1; D uncertain. Germline V lookup: CDR1 MDHEN, CDR2 SYDVKM. The CDR3 extends over 12 amino acids. The ends were cut back, 5 bases at V and 4 bases at J, with 8 bases in the middle. In nucleotides, the CDR3 is TGTGCCAGCAGTCCCCCGGTCACTGAAGCTTTCTTT. It specifies CASSPPVTEAFF. The full variable domain, its missing parts supplied by reference TRBV28 and TRBJ1-1, is DVKVTQSSRYLVKRTGEKVFLECVQDMDHENMFWYRQDPGLGLRLIYFSYDVKMKEKGDIPEGYSVSREKKERFSLILESASTNQTSMYLCASSPPVTEAFFGQGTRLTVV.